A selection of T cell receptor beta chains follows, all from one sample in a study of T-cell memory formation after mild COVID-19. From the 5' RACE reads, TCRdb called clonotypes with MiXCR, one entry per CDR3 protein. The sample yields a few hundred thousand distinct CDR3 sequences, roughly a fifth seen once. Material: PBMCs or a T cell subset sorted from them (not recorded which). The receptors shown here come from a man younger than 35 who had mild COVID-19 (a few samples of this study predate the infection). Cell type and time point are not known. Both conserved end residues are part of each CDR3. Each record gives: V gene, J gene, clone size, D gene, CDR3 protein, CDR3 DNA. D genes are given only for firm matches. Some rows have no size entry. The others give once, few or many, or a class for an expanded clone.

V gene: TRBV4-2; J gene: TRBJ2-3; clone size: .; D gene: .; CDR3 protein: CASSQEHYVADTQYF; CDR3 DNA: TGTGCCAGCAGCCAAGAACATTACGTGGCAGATACGCAGTATTTT
V gene: TRBV4-1; J gene: TRBJ1-1; clone size: .; D gene: TRBD1; CDR3 protein: CASSPDRVGTEAFF; CDR3 DNA: TGCGCCAGCAGCCCGGACAGGGTAGGCACTGAAGCTTTCTTT
V gene: TRBV7-3; J gene: TRBJ1-6; clone size: .; D gene: .; CDR3 protein: CASSSRGGDSPLHF; CDR3 DNA: TGTGCCAGCAGCTCCCGTGGGGGAGATTCACCCCTCCACTTT
V gene: TRBV7-2; J gene: TRBJ2-7; clone size: .; D gene: .; CDR3 protein: CASSRLSYEQYF; CDR3 DNA: TGTGCCAGCAGCCGTCTGTCCTACGAGCAGTACTTC
V gene: TRBV7-2; J gene: TRBJ1-6; clone size: many; D gene: .; CDR3 protein: CASNPGEGHYNSPLHF; CDR3 DNA: TGTGCCAGCAACCCTGGGGAAGGCCACTATAATTCACCCCTCCACTTT
V gene: TRBV7-9; J gene: TRBJ2-7; clone size: .; D gene: TRBD1; CDR3 protein: CASSLGTGAGEQYF; CDR3 DNA: TGTGCCAGCAGCTTAGGGACAGGGGCAGGCGAGCAGTACTTC
V gene: TRBV5-1; J gene: TRBJ1-2; clone size: .; D gene: .; CDR3 protein: CASSLTGLEVGYGYTF; CDR3 DNA: TGCGCCAGCAGCTTGACAGGGCTTGAAGTCGGCTATGGCTACACCTTC
V gene: TRBV6-2/TRBV6-3; J gene: TRBJ2-3; clone size: few; D gene: TRBD2; CDR3 protein: CASSFFPGTSGGLEDTQYF; CDR3 DNA: TGTGCCAGCAGTTTTTTTCCAGGGACTAGCGGGGGCCTTGAAGATACGCAGTATTTT
V gene: TRBV6-5; J gene: TRBJ1-4; clone size: few; D gene: TRBD1; CDR3 protein: CASRLAETGGTNEKLFF; CDR3 DNA: TGTGCCAGCAGACTCGCAGAAACAGGGGGGACTAATGAAAAACTGTTTTTT
V gene: TRBV4-1; J gene: TRBJ1-1; clone size: few; D gene: TRBD1; CDR3 protein: CASSLIRTGETKAFF; CDR3 DNA: TGCGCCAGCAGCCTTATAAGGACAGGAGAAACTAAAGCTTTCTTT
V gene: TRBV2; J gene: TRBJ2-2; clone size: .; D gene: TRBD2; CDR3 protein: CASKASGGHNTGELFF; CDR3 DNA: TGTGCCAGCAAGGCTAGCGGGGGCCACAACACCGGGGAGCTGTTTTTT
V gene: TRBV29-1; J gene: TRBJ2-2; clone size: .; D gene: TRBD2; CDR3 protein: CSVVLLRGGRWRELFF; CDR3 DNA: TGCAGCGTTGTTTTGTTACGGGGGGGCCGTTGGCGGGAGCTGTTTTTT
V gene: TRBV5-1; J gene: TRBJ1-1; clone size: once; D gene: TRBD1; CDR3 protein: CASSLTGEGRTEAFF; CDR3 DNA: TGCGCCAGCAGCTTGACAGGGGAGGGACGCACTGAAGCTTTCTTT
V gene: TRBV7-9; J gene: TRBJ2-3; clone size: few; D gene: .; CDR3 protein: CASSSIEDTQYF; CDR3 DNA: TGTGCCAGCAGCTCGATCGAAGATACGCAGTATTTT
V gene: TRBV16; J gene: TRBJ1-3; clone size: few; D gene: .; CDR3 protein: CASSQSDGGNTIYF; CDR3 DNA: TGTGCCAGCAGCCAATCCGACGGGGGAAACACCATATATTTT
V gene: TRBV7-2; J gene: TRBJ1-4; clone size: .; D gene: .; CDR3 protein: CASSLGTFATNEKLFF; CDR3 DNA: TGTGCCAGCAGCTTAGGCACTTTTGCAACTAATGAAAAACTGTTTTTT
V gene: TRBV5-1; J gene: TRBJ1-6; clone size: .; D gene: .; CDR3 protein: CASGTDSGTPNSPLHF; CDR3 DNA: TGCGCCAGCGGGACCGACTCCGGGACTCCCAATTCACCCCTCCACTTT
V gene: TRBV7-6; J gene: TRBJ2-7; clone size: many; D gene: TRBD1; CDR3 protein: CASSSGAGGRKKVDEQYF; CDR3 DNA: TGTGCCAGCAGCTCTGGGGCAGGGGGAAGAAAAAAAGTCGACGAGCAGTACTTC
V gene: TRBV7-3; J gene: TRBJ2-1; clone size: few; D gene: .; CDR3 protein: CASSLTGSGQQFF; CDR3 DNA: TGTGCCAGCAGCTTAACAGGCAGCGGTCAACAGTTCTTC
V gene: TRBV4-2; J gene: TRBJ1-5; clone size: many; D gene: .; CDR3 protein: CASSQDWRGNQPQHF; CDR3 DNA: TGTGCCAGCAGCCAAGATTGGAGGGGCAATCAGCCCCAGCATTTT
V gene: TRBV20-1; J gene: TRBJ2-7; clone size: .; D gene: TRBD1; CDR3 protein: CSARMGQRESF; CDR3 DNA: TGCAGTGCTAGAATGGGACAGAGGGAATCCTTT
V gene: TRBV29-1; J gene: TRBJ2-3; clone size: .; D gene: TRBD2; CDR3 protein: CSVGIAGVTDTRYF; CDR3 DNA: TGCAGCGTCGGCATAGCGGGGGTCACAGATACGCGGTATTTT
V gene: TRBV12-3/TRBV12-4; J gene: TRBJ2-5; clone size: .; D gene: .; CDR3 protein: CASSPTGTLETQYF; CDR3 DNA: TGTGCCAGCAGCCCCACCGGGACTCTGGAGACCCAGTACTTC
V gene: TRBV24-1; J gene: TRBJ2-1; clone size: few; D gene: TRBD1; CDR3 protein: CATSTGGYNEQFF; CDR3 DNA: TGTGCCACCAGTACAGGGGGCTACAATGAGCAGTTCTTC
V gene: TRBV5-1; J gene: TRBJ1-2; clone size: few; D gene: .; CDR3 protein: CASSLEDRNYGYTF; CDR3 DNA: TGCGCCAGCAGCTTGGAAGACAGGAACTATGGCTACACCTTC
V gene: TRBV20-1; J gene: TRBJ2-6; clone size: few; D gene: .; CDR3 protein: CSASQLSGANVLTF; CDR3 DNA: TGCAGTGCTTCGCAGCTCTCTGGGGCCAACGTCCTGACTTTC
V gene: TRBV19; J gene: TRBJ1-1; clone size: .; D gene: .; CDR3 protein: CAPSRENTEAFF; CDR3 DNA: TGTGCCCCCTCGAGGGAAAACACTGAAGCTTTCTTT
V gene: TRBV7-8; J gene: TRBJ1-2; clone size: .; D gene: .; CDR3 protein: CASSSWGDGYGYTF; CDR3 DNA: TGTGCCAGCAGCTCCTGGGGGGACGGCTATGGCTACACCTTC
V gene: TRBV5-6; J gene: TRBJ2-3; clone size: few; D gene: TRBD2; CDR3 protein: CASSSPAGLAGTESTDTQYF; CDR3 DNA: TGTGCCAGCAGCTCTCCAGCCGGGCTAGCGGGGACGGAGAGCACAGATACGCAGTATTTT
V gene: TRBV3-1; J gene: TRBJ1-1; clone size: .; D gene: .; CDR3 protein: CASSGQVFDTEAFF; CDR3 DNA: TGTGCCAGCAGCGGCCAAGTGTTTGACACTGAAGCTTTCTTT
V gene: TRBV4-2; J gene: TRBJ2-5; clone size: .; D gene: TRBD2; CDR3 protein: CASSQEGGGRAATQYF; CDR3 DNA: TGTGCCAGCAGCCAAGAGGGTGGAGGGAGGGCGGCTACCCAGTACTTC
V gene: TRBV6-2/TRBV6-3; J gene: TRBJ1-2; clone size: .; D gene: .; CDR3 protein: CASSRAPWINYGYTF; CDR3 DNA: TGTGCCAGCAGTCGGGCCCCCTGGATTAACTATGGCTACACCTTC
V gene: TRBV4-1; J gene: TRBJ2-1; clone size: .; D gene: TRBD2; CDR3 protein: CASSQGGGGNEQFF; CDR3 DNA: TGCGCCAGCAGCCAGGGCGGGGGTGGAAATGAGCAGTTCTTC
V gene: TRBV12-3/TRBV12-4; J gene: TRBJ2-7; clone size: .; D gene: TRBD1; CDR3 protein: CASRRTGGSNEQYF; CDR3 DNA: TGTGCCAGCAGGCGGACAGGGGGCTCTAACGAGCAGTACTTC
V gene: TRBV7-2; J gene: TRBJ2-1; clone size: .; D gene: .; CDR3 protein: CASSLFGRASYNEQFF; CDR3 DNA: TGTGCCAGCAGCTTATTCGGCAGGGCCTCCTACAATGAGCAGTTCTTC
V gene: TRBV7-3; J gene: TRBJ2-7; clone size: .; D gene: .; CDR3 protein: CAPPGSVTYEQYF; CDR3 DNA: TGTGCCCCCCCCGGGTCGGTTACCTACGAGCAGTACTTC
V gene: TRBV14; J gene: TRBJ1-4; clone size: .; D gene: .; CDR3 protein: CASSQGRGLQYF; CDR3 DNA: TGTGCCAGCAGCCAAGGGAGGGGCCTCCAATATTTT
V gene: TRBV2; J gene: TRBJ2-3; clone size: .; D gene: TRBD2; CDR3 protein: CASSGTRGTDTQYF; CDR3 DNA: TGTGCCAGCAGCGGGACTAGGGGCACAGATACGCAGTATTTT
V gene: TRBV29-1; J gene: TRBJ1-5; clone size: .; D gene: TRBD1; CDR3 protein: CSVGDRDQPQHF; CDR3 DNA: TGCAGCGTCGGAGACAGGGATCAGCCCCAGCATTTT
V gene: TRBV12-3/TRBV12-4; J gene: TRBJ2-7; clone size: .; D gene: .; CDR3 protein: CASTPTGTYEQYF; CDR3 DNA: TGTGCCAGCACCCCGACAGGAACCTACGAGCAGTACTTC
V gene: TRBV5-1; J gene: TRBJ2-5; clone size: .; D gene: .; CDR3 protein: CASTAEETQYF; CDR3 DNA: TGCGCCAGCACCGCGGAAGAGACCCAGTACTTC
V gene: TRBV7-2; J gene: TRBJ1-1; clone size: .; D gene: .; CDR3 protein: CASSIRGGYTEAFF; CDR3 DNA: TGTGCCAGCAGCATAAGGGGCGGGTACACTGAAGCTTTCTTT
V gene: TRBV12-3/TRBV12-4; J gene: TRBJ2-1; clone size: .; D gene: .; CDR3 protein: CASSPGTIDEQFF; CDR3 DNA: TGTGCCAGCTCCCCCGGGACAATCGATGAGCAGTTCTTC
V gene: TRBV20-1; J gene: TRBJ2-3; clone size: few; D gene: TRBD1; CDR3 protein: CSAREPGQGPDTQYF; CDR3 DNA: TGCAGTGCTAGGGAACCGGGACAGGGACCAGATACGCAGTATTTT
V gene: TRBV21-1; J gene: TRBJ2-1; clone size: few; D gene: .; CDR3 protein: CASSVGGALSEQFF; CDR3 DNA: TGTGCCAGCAGCGTGGGCGGGGCCTTGAGTGAGCAGTTCTTC
V gene: TRBV6-2/TRBV6-3; J gene: TRBJ1-1; clone size: .; D gene: .; CDR3 protein: CASTFGEGFTEAFF; CDR3 DNA: TGTGCCAGCACCTTCGGGGAGGGTTTCACTGAAGCTTTCTTT
V gene: TRBV7-6; J gene: TRBJ2-1; clone size: .; D gene: .; CDR3 protein: CASSQEGGPGGEQFF; CDR3 DNA: TGTGCCAGCAGCCAAGAAGGGGGGCCCGGCGGTGAGCAGTTCTTC
V gene: TRBV11-2; J gene: TRBJ2-1; clone size: few; D gene: TRBD2; CDR3 protein: CASSQGEGSYNEQFF; CDR3 DNA: TGTGCCAGCAGCCAAGGGGAGGGGTCCTACAATGAGCAGTTCTTC
V gene: TRBV7-6; J gene: TRBJ1-4; clone size: many; D gene: .; CDR3 protein: CASSLGPGEEKLFF; CDR3 DNA: TGTGCCAGCAGCTTGGGACCCGGGGAGGAAAAACTGTTTTTT
V gene: TRBV20-1; J gene: TRBJ1-2; clone size: .; D gene: .; CDR3 protein: CSAPGRGNNYGYTF; CDR3 DNA: TGCAGTGCCCCGGGTCGCGGCAACAACTATGGCTACACCTTC
V gene: TRBV7-7; J gene: TRBJ2-3; clone size: few; D gene: TRBD2; CDR3 protein: CASSLGAGETDTQYF; CDR3 DNA: TGTGCCAGCAGCTTAGGAGCGGGGGAAACAGATACGCAGTATTTT
V gene: TRBV12-3/TRBV12-4; J gene: TRBJ1-5; clone size: .; D gene: TRBD1; CDR3 protein: CASSPTGNRRQPQHF; CDR3 DNA: TGTGCCAGCAGCCCGACAGGGAATCGCCGTCAGCCCCAGCATTTT
V gene: TRBV4-1; J gene: TRBJ2-3; clone size: few; D gene: TRBD2; CDR3 protein: CPSSQVPGGGTDTQYF; CDR3 DNA: TGCCCCAGCAGCCAAGTTCCCGGGGGGGGCACAGATACGCAGTATTTT
V gene: TRBV18; J gene: TRBJ2-3; clone size: .; D gene: TRBD2; CDR3 protein: CASSPPGLAAQYF; CDR3 DNA: TGTGCCAGCTCACCACCGGGACTAGCTGCGCAGTATTTT
V gene: TRBV4-2; J gene: TRBJ2-4; clone size: few; D gene: TRBD2; CDR3 protein: CASSQGRGDIQYF; CDR3 DNA: TGTGCCAGCAGCCAGGGTCGGGGGGACATTCAGTACTTC
V gene: TRBV6-6; J gene: TRBJ2-7; clone size: .; D gene: .; CDR3 protein: CASSFRVSYEQYF; CDR3 DNA: TGTGCCAGCAGTTTTCGAGTCTCCTACGAGCAGTACTTC
V gene: TRBV4-3; J gene: TRBJ2-5; clone size: many; D gene: TRBD1; CDR3 protein: CASRRTGEETQYF; CDR3 DNA: TGCGCCAGCAGGCGTACAGGGGAAGAGACCCAGTACTTC
V gene: TRBV5-1; J gene: TRBJ2-2; clone size: .; D gene: .; CDR3 protein: CASSSLTGELFF; CDR3 DNA: TGCGCCAGCAGCTCCCTCACCGGGGAGCTGTTTTTT
V gene: TRBV6-1; J gene: TRBJ2-7; clone size: few; D gene: .; CDR3 protein: CASSEALIRAPLDEQYF; CDR3 DNA: TGTGCCAGCAGTGAAGCGTTAATAAGGGCTCCGCTAGACGAGCAGTACTTC
V gene: TRBV4-2; J gene: TRBJ2-3; clone size: .; D gene: .; CDR3 protein: CASSQRWPDTQYF; CDR3 DNA: TGTGCCAGCAGCCAGCGCTGGCCAGATACGCAGTATTTT